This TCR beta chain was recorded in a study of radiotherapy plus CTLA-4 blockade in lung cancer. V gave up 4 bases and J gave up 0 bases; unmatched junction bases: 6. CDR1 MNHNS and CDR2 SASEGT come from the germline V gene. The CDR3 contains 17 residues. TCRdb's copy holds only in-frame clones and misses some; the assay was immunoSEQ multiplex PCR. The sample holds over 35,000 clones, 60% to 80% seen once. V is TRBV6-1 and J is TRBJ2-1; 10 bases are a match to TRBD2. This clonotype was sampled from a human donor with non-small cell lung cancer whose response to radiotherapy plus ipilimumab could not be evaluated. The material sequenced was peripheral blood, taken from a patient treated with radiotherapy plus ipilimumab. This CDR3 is CASSGGLAPSSYNEQFF. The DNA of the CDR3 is TGTGCCAGCAGTGGGGGACTAGCGCCGAGCTCCTACAATGAGCAGTTCTTC.